The clone carrying this TCR beta chain was found many times. Antigen: not known. The data derive from a study of identical twins. General study points: There was an excess of low generation probability in the out-of-frame alpha sequences that twins shared.

Unique molecular identifiers were present on the cDNA, which also gained a universal primer site by template switching. MiXCR was run by TCRdb on the 5' RACE reads, yielding one entry per CDR3 protein. There are roughly 1.6 million distinct CDR3 sequences in the sample; around a third occur only once, and 0.25% to 0.3% lies in the top ten. The germline CDR1 and CDR2 sequences are DFQATT and SNEGSKA (reference sequence). This CDR3 comprises 14 residues. V gave up 6 bases and J gave up 4 bases; unmatched junction bases: 9. Only healthy Caucasians were enrolled as donors. The sequenced sample was cord blood. The V and J genes are TRBV20-1 and TRBJ2-7, with 10 positions matching TRBD1. The TCR originated in a newborn girl in good health. The CDR3 loop is CSARSGQGSYEQYF. In nucleotides, the CDR3 is TGCAGTGCCCGATCGGGACAGGGGAGTTACGAGCAGTACTTC.